Below are 24 T cell receptor beta chains sequenced from a single sample in a study of CD8 T cells in ankylosing spondylitis. TCRdb re-derived calls from the 5' RACE reads in MiXCR, one entry per CDR3 protein. Here the sample spans 200,000 to 300,000 distinct CDR3 sequences, approximately 24% being singletons. Sequences were obtained from blood, either unsorted or a sorted T cell fraction (not recorded which). These receptor sequences come from a male donor with ankylosing spondylitis or in good health (not recorded which).

The V call is TRBV20-1, the J call TRBJ2-3; 9 bases align to TRBD2. Trimming at V came to 5 bases and at J to 5 bases, leaving 14 bases not matched to a gene. CDR1 and CDR2 (germline): DFQATT, SNEGSKA (reference sequence). CDR3 length: 16 amino acids. The CDR3 DNA reads TGCAGTGCTTTACCCCTGGGTAGCGGGGGTAGAGATACGCAGTATTTT. It is translated as CSALPLGSGGRDTQYF.

This chain connects TRBV12-3 or TRBV12-4 to TRBJ1-4; D is undetermined. There are 15 residues in the CDR3. V was trimmed by 3 bases and J by 2 bases, leaving 10 bases between them. CDR3 residues: CASSFRGLTNEKLFF. The CDR3 DNA reads TGTGCCAGCAGTTTCAGAGGGTTGACTAATGAAAAACTGTTTTTT.

The chain is built from TRBV12-3 or TRBV12-4 and TRBJ2-1; D ambiguous. The CDR3 spans 11 residues. Trimming pared 3 bases from V and 9 bases from J, leaving 6 bases between. This CDR3 reads CASSLIGEQFF. The CDR3 DNA follows: TGTGCCAGCAGTTTGATCGGTGAGCAGTTCTTC.

This rearrangement joins TRBV5-5 to TRBJ2-3, with 10 bases matching TRBD2. The CDR3 totals 16 residues. V trimming: 4 bases; J trimming: 5 bases; junction bases outside the gene matches: 10. CDR1 is SGHKS, CDR2 YYEKEE, per germline (reference sequence). The CDR3 loop is CASSPTGTSVQDTQYF. CDR3 sequence (DNA): TGTGCCAGCAGCCCAACCGGGACTAGCGTACAAGATACGCAGTATTTT.

This clonotype was counted only a few times. The V gene is TRBV12-3 or TRBV12-4, the J gene TRBJ2-7; D not resolved. CDR3 size: 15 residues. V was cut by 2 bases and J by 0 bases, with 11 bases left in between. The CDR3 DNA is TGTGCCAGCAGTTTAAGGTTCCAGGCCTCCTACGAGCAGTACTTC. It yields the protein CASSLRFQASYEQYF.

The chain couples TRBV7-6 to TRBJ2-2; 7 bases map to TRBD1. The length of the CDR3 is 17 residues. Looked up from germline, CDR1 is SGHVS and CDR2 is FNYEAQ. V dropped 0 bases and J dropped 5; count of bases not matched to a gene: 9. As DNA, the CDR3 is TGTGCCAGCAGCTTAGCGGACAGGACCCTGAGAACCGGGGAGCTGTTTTTT. It translates to CASSLADRTLRTGELFF.

This clonotype showed up just a few times. This chain joins TRBV7-2 and TRBJ1-6; no clear D. Per germline, CDR1 SGHTA and CDR2 FQGNSA. Trimming took off 1 base at V and 8 bases at J, with 15 bases between the two ends. The CDR3 loop spans 16 amino acids. The CDR3 DNA reads as TGTGCCAGCAGCTTAGGGCACCTGGGTAGGGATTCACCCCTCCACTTT. It codes for CASSLGHLGRDSPLHF.

The chain is built from TRBV20-1 and TRBJ2-7; the D call may be TRBD1 or TRBD2 (5 bases each). The germline CDR1 and CDR2 sequences are DFQATT and SNEGSKA (reference sequence). The V and J ends lost 3 bases and 2 bases respectively, with 17 bases between them. The CDR3 is 15 residues long. The CDR3 sequence: CSASPPPRGPYEQYF. The CDR3 DNA follows: TGCAGTGCTAGTCCCCCACCTAGGGGACCCTACGAGCAGTACTTC.

This chain connects TRBV10-2 to TRBJ2-7, with TRBD2 as a possible D gene (5 bases). The CDR3 loop spans 15 amino acids. Germline-derived CDR1 and CDR2 are WSHSY and SAAADI. V lost 0 bases to trimming and J lost 2 bases, with 11 bases between them. CDR3 sequence: CASSESGVRTYEQYF. The CDR3, as DNA: TGCGCCAGCAGTGAGTCCGGGGTGAGGACCTACGAGCAGTACTTC.

The chain couples TRBV7-2 to TRBJ2-2; a possible D gene is TRBD2 (5 bases). The CDR3 is 14 residues long. Looked up from germline, CDR1 is SGHTA and CDR2 is FQGNSA. The V end was cut by 5 bases, the J end by 9 bases, with 16 bases between. For the CDR3, the DNA is TGTGCCAGCAGCGACGGCGGGTCGCTTCGGGAGCTGTTTTTT. Protein: CASSDGGSLRELFF.

The rearrangement links TRBV20-1 to TRBJ2-3; D remains ambiguous. CDR3 length equals 12 residues. Germline CDR1 and CDR2: DFQATT and SNEGSKA (reference sequence). CDR3 residues: CSGWASTDTQYF. DNA of the CDR3: TGCAGCGGCTGGGCAAGCACAGATACGCAGTATTTT.

J is TRBJ1-2 and V is TRBV20-1; D gene uncertain. The CDR3 runs to 13 residues. In germline, CDR1 is DFQATT, CDR2 SNEGSKA (reference sequence). Trimming pared 1 base from V and 3 bases from J, leaving 9 bases between. The CDR3 reads CSARAGPDYGYTF. The CDR3, as DNA: TGCAGTGCTAGAGCCGGACCCGACTATGGCTACACCTTC.

The chain links TRBV6-5 to TRBJ2-3; TRBD1 matches 11 bases. The CDR3 has 15 amino acids. The V gene end was trimmed by 2 bases and the J gene end by 4 bases; junction bases not matched to a gene: 2. Germline lookup yields CDR1 MNHEY and CDR2 SVGAGI. CDR3 region: CASSYGTGGSDTQYF. The DNA for the CDR3 is TGTGCCAGCAGTTACGGGACAGGGGGATCAGATACGCAGTATTTT.

This clonotype was found many times. This sequence joins TRBV3-1 and TRBJ2-5; D may be TRBD2 (6 bases). The CDR3 consists of 14 residues. Trimming cost V 0 bases and J 4 bases, with 9 bases left between them. Germline CDR1 LGHDT, CDR2 YNNKEL (reference sequence). The CDR3 loop is CASSQEVEGETQYF. CDR3 bases: TGTGCCAGCAGCCAAGAGGTGGAGGGAGAGACCCAGTACTTC.

This clonotype was seen more than once but under ten times. The chain recombines TRBV6-5 with TRBJ2-7; D may be TRBD1 (5 bases). CDR3 length: 14 amino acids. The germline V gene has CDR1 MNHEY and CDR2 SVGAGI. V was trimmed by 2 bases and J by 3 bases, leaving 11 bases between them. DNA of the CDR3: TGTGCCAGCAGTTACAGGGGTCTATTCTACGAGCAGTACTTC. Its protein is CASSYRGLFYEQYF.

The chain combines TRBV6-1 with TRBJ1-5; D ambiguous. Germline V CDR1 and CDR2: MNHNS, SASEGT. The CDR3 is 13 residues long. Trimming took off 2 bases at V and 4 bases at J, with 6 bases between the two ends. The DNA of the CDR3 is TGTGCCAGCAGTGAACGGGCAAATCAGCCCCAGCATTTT. Protein product: CASSERANQPQHF.

The table lists this clonotype with a few counts. V gene TRBV20-1 combines with J gene TRBJ2-2, with D perhaps matching TRBD1 (5 bases). Trimming pared 1 base from V and 1 base from J, leaving 16 bases between. The germline V gene encodes CDR1 DFQATT and CDR2 SNEGSKA (reference sequence). CDR3 length equals 17 residues. CDR3: CSARGPGYRLNTGELFF. In DNA, the CDR3 is TGCAGTGCTAGAGGTCCAGGTTACAGGCTGAACACCGGGGAGCTGTTTTTT.

This clonotype appeared a few times. CDR3 nucleotide sequence: TGTGCCAGCAGTTGGACAGAGAGTCCCTACAATGAGCAGTTCTTC. Its protein product is CASSWTESPYNEQFF. This chain uses TRBV27 with TRBJ2-1; TRBD1 might be the D (6 bases). Per the germline V gene, CDR1 is MNHEY and CDR2 is SMNVEV (reference sequence). Trimming pared 4 bases from V and 2 bases from J, leaving 12 bases between. This CDR3 contains 15 residues.

The chain carries TRBV3-1 and TRBJ2-3, with no clear D. The germline V gene encodes CDR1 LGHDT and CDR2 YNNKEL (reference sequence). This CDR3 is 14 amino acids long. V lost 4 bases, J lost 4 bases, and 12 bases lay in between. In DNA form, the CDR3 reads TGTGCCAGCAGCCCATCGGGCTCAGCAGATACGCAGTATTTT. Amino acids: CASSPSGSADTQYF.

V and J are TRBV20-1 and TRBJ1-1; D is uncertain. The germline V gene has CDR1 DFQATT and CDR2 SNEGSKA (reference sequence). The CDR3 has 11 amino acids. V was shortened by 3 bases and J by 7 bases, with 9 bases between the two germline ends. The CDR3 coding sequence is TGCAGTGCTAGGAAGGGCGGTGAAGCTTTCTTT. Translation gives CSARKGGEAFF.

This clonotype was detected many times. V usage is TRBV7-9 and J usage is TRBJ2-2, with D possibly TRBD2 on 5 matching bases. Between the trimmed V and J ends, which lost 2 bases and 5 bases, there was a span of 9 bases. The CDR3 totals 14 residues. Germline V gives CDR1 SEHNR, CDR2 FQNEAQ (reference sequence). CDR3 amino acids: CASSLNRETGELFF. The DNA for the CDR3 is TGTGCCAGCAGCTTAAATCGGGAAACCGGGGAGCTGTTTTTT.

The chain combines TRBV10-3 with TRBJ2-7; 7 nucleotides line up with TRBD2. The CDR3 extends over 12 amino acids. Per the germline V gene, CDR1 is ENHRY and CDR2 is SYGVKD. J lost 7 bases, V lost 8 bases, and 8 bases had no gene match. CDR3 nucleotide sequence: TGTGCCATCGGGAGGGGCATACGGGAGCAGTACTTC. Translation gives CAIGRGIREQYF.

V is TRBV18 and J is TRBJ2-1; TRBD1 matches 9 bases. The ends lost 3 bases at V and 8 bases at J; junction bases unmatched: 8. This CDR3 has 15 residues. In germline, CDR1 is KGHSH, CDR2 LQKENI. This CDR3 reads CASSPGTGFVDEQFF. The CDR3 DNA reads as TGTGCCAGCTCACCGGGGACAGGGTTCGTGGATGAGCAGTTCTTC.

This clonotype was found many times. The genes are TRBV3-1 and TRBJ2-7; possibly TRBD1 for D (7 bases). The CDR3 consists of 14 residues. Per germline, CDR1 LGHDT and CDR2 YNNKEL (reference sequence). V was pared by 0 bases and J by 5 bases, with 11 bases between. In nucleotides, the CDR3 is TGTGCCAGCAGCCAAGATATCAGGGGGGACGAGCAGTACTTC. It is translated as CASSQDIRGDEQYF.